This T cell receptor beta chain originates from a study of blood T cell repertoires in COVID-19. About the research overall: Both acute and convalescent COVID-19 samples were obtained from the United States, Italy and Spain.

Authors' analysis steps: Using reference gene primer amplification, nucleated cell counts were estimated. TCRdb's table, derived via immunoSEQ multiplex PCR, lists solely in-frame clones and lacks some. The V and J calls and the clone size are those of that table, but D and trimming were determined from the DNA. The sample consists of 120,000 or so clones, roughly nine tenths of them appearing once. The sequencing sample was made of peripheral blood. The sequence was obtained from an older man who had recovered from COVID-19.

CDR3 amino acids: CASSLGIAGGSETQYF. CDR3 nucleotide sequence: TGTGCCAGCAGCTTAGGGATAGCGGGAGGGTCAGAGACCCAGTACTTC. This chain links TRBV11-2 with TRBJ2-5, with 11 bases fitting TRBD2. Trimming removed 1 base from V and 4 bases from J; junction bases left unmatched: 5. CDR3 length: 16 amino acids. In germline, CDR1 is SGHAT, CDR2 FQNNGV.